This T cell receptor (beta chain) comes out of a study of Graves' ophthalmopathy and Graves' hyperthyroidism. Study-level background: The term stable hyperthyroidism indicated an absence of ophthalmopathy within 18 months of follow-up. Overall study results and limits: Forecasting of ophthalmopathy progression by the model achieved about 71% sensitivity and less than 80% specificity. Blood samples also showed most expanded thyroid clonotypes exceeding 0.001 frequency.

Hyperthyroidism patients were newly diagnosed, ill under 2 months, and aged 18 to 65 years. CDR3 length: 15 amino acids. The V and J ends lost 4 bases and 3 bases respectively, with 12 bases between them. Germline V CDR1 and CDR2: SNHLY, FYNNEI. Amplification of TCR beta CDR3 regions used RNA transcripts. RT-PCR in the first round used HTBI primers; a second-round multiplex PCR followed. Each CDR3 protein gets one entry after TCRdb re-called the multiplex PCR reads with MiXCR. This sample has over a million distinct CDR3 sequences, with less than 45% found just once. This clonotype has a count of ten or more. What it binds is not known.

The chain recombines TRBV2 with TRBJ2-2; TRBD2 is a possible D gene (6 bases). Sequenced: peripheral blood or thyroid tissue (not recorded which). This TCR was recovered from an adult man with Graves' hyperthyroidism. The CDR3 DNA reads TGTGCCAGCAGTGTGTGGAGGGCGGACACCGGGGAGCTGTTTTTT. Residues: CASSVWRADTGELFF.